The 2 T cell receptor beta chains listed next were all sequenced from one sample in a study of cytomegalovirus exposure and HLA in healthy donors. With 60 Vbeta and 13 Jbeta primers, the PCR was carried out. Only in-frame clones appear in the TCRdb table, and some are missing; sequencing was by immunoSEQ multiplex PCR. The table shows more than 95,000 clones, with over 80% occurring only once. Sequences were obtained from PBMCs. Source of these receptors: a man aged 18 to 30 in good health and CMV-seropositive.

This chain uses TRBV30 with TRBJ1-5; D possibly corresponds to TRBD1 (6 bases). This CDR3 region has 13 residues. The V end was cut by 1 base, the J end by 2 bases, with 6 bases between. CDR1 GTSNPN and CDR2 SVGIG come from the germline V gene (reference sequence). CDR3 loop: CAWSGQGNQPQHF. DNA for the CDR3: TGTGCCTGGAGTGGACAGGGCAATCAGCCCCAGCATTTT.

This clone was detected a few times. The chain combines TRBV19 with TRBJ2-4, with TRBD2 matching 7 bases. The V gene's germline CDR1 is LNHDA and CDR2 SQIVND (reference sequence). The CDR3 totals 17 residues. Trimming removed 3 bases from V and 6 bases from J; junction bases left unmatched: 14. In nucleotides, the CDR3 is TGTGCCAGTAGTATCCCGCTCAACCCCGGACTAGGAAACATTCAGTACTTC. Amino acids: CASSIPLNPGLGNIQYF.